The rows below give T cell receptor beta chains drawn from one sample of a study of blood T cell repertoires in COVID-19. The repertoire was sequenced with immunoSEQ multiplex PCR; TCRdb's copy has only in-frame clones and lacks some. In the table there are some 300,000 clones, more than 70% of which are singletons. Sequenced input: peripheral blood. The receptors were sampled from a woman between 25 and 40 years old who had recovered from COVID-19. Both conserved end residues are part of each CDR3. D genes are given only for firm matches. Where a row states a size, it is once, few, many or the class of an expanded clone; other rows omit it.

TGTGCCAGTATCGGACTAGCGGGGGGGCCTCGGAATGAGCAGTTCTTC | CASIGLAGGPRNEQFF | TRBD2 | TRBV19 | . | TRBJ2-1
TGTGCCAGCAGACGACAGGGTGATGGCTACACCTTC | CASRRQGDGYTF | TRBD1 | TRBV6-5 | . | TRBJ1-2
TGTGCCAGCAGACAACCATCGAGCACAGATACGCAGTATTTT | CASRQPSSTDTQYF | . | TRBV2 | . | TRBJ2-3
TGTGCCAGCAGCCCCAGCGTGGGAAACACCATATATTTT | CASSPSVGNTIYF | . | TRBV27 | few | TRBJ1-3
TGTGCCAGCAGTCCCGGGCGGGGCAAAAACATTCAGTACTTC | CASSPGRGKNIQYF | . | TRBV6-1 | . | TRBJ2-4
TGTGCCAGCAGTTTTAGTAGCGGCATCACAGATACGCAGTATTTT | CASSFSSGITDTQYF | . | TRBV28 | . | TRBJ2-3
TGTGCCATCAGTAGGAACACGGACAGATCGAACACTGAAGCTTTCTTT | CAISRNTDRSNTEAFF | . | TRBV10-3 | once | TRBJ1-1
TGTGCCAGCAGTGATTACAGGGGATCAAACTATGGCTACACCTTC | CASSDYRGSNYGYTF | TRBD1 | TRBV6-1 | . | TRBJ1-2
TGTGCCAGCAGTTACTTGGGCAGACTGAACACTGAAGCTTTCTTT | CASSYLGRLNTEAFF | . | TRBV6-5 | . | TRBJ1-1
TGTGCCAGCAGCTCGGGGACAGGCCGCTACGAGCAGTACTTC | CASSSGTGRYEQYF | TRBD1 | TRBV13 | . | TRBJ2-7
TGTGCCAGAAGCAGGCTGATTCGAGGGATGGTCTATGGCTACACCTTC | CARSRLIRGMVYGYTF | . | TRBV5-3 | . | TRBJ1-2